This T cell receptor (beta chain) was identified during a study of PD-1 blockade in classical Hodgkin lymphoma. No patient escaped relapse after autologous stem cell transplantation, and brentuximab vedotin exposure varied. The study recorded best responses of complete response, partial response or progressive disease. Findings of the study overall: Complete responders' baseline diversity resembled that of newly diagnosed patients. Diminished baseline TCR diversity has been reported in newly diagnosed patients relative to healthy donors. While CD8+ TCR diversity did not rise significantly by C4D1, CD4+ TCR diversity did.

For this clone: Its antigen is not known.

CDR1 and CDR2 (germline): SGHNT, YENEEA. Germline trimming cut 3 bases from V and 7 bases from J; bases unmatched to any gene: 7. This CDR3 has 14 residues. Sequenced by immunoSEQ multiplex PCR; TCRdb stores in-frame clones only, minus some. This table holds around 35,000 clones, about 91% found once. The chain uses TRBV11-3 and TRBJ1-2; the match to TRBD1 covers 8 bases. The sequence derives from a human donor with classical Hodgkin lymphoma. Material: peripheral blood mononuclear cells (PBMCs), obtained before the second cycle of nivolumab. CDR3 residues: CASSLTTTGGGYTF. In DNA, the CDR3 is TGTGCCAGCAGCTTGACGACAACAGGGGGTGGCTACACCTTC.